A selection of T cell receptor beta chains follows, all from one sample in a study of blood T cell repertoires in COVID-19. Sequencing used immunoSEQ multiplex PCR; TCRdb keeps in-frame clones, though not all of them. Altogether about 210,000 clones are present, roughly 75% being singletons, with the ten largest covering around 7.7%. The sequenced material came from peripheral blood. The receptor set was obtained from a woman in her seventies with acute or convalescent COVID-19. CDR3s include the opening cysteine and the closing phenylalanine or tryptophan. The D gene is left open where the match is weak. Rows may omit the clone size; those that give it use once, few, many or a size class.

TRBV2	TRBJ1-5	15	.	.	CASLRESSRNQPQHF	TGTGCCAGCTTAAGGGAGTCTTCCCGCAATCAGCCCCAGCATTTT
TRBV10-1	TRBJ2-1	16	.	TRBD1	CASSPSTGVTDNEQFF	TGCGCCAGCAGTCCCTCGACAGGGGTAACGGACAATGAGCAGTTCTTC
TRBV5-1	TRBJ2-2	15	.	TRBD2	CASSLAGLASGELFF	TGCGCCAGCAGCTTGGCCGGACTAGCGAGCGGGGAGCTGTTTTTT
TRBV7-2	TRBJ2-3	12	.	.	CASSLEGTRGDF	TGTGCCAGCAGCTTAGAGGGAACCCGGGGAGACTTT
TRBV7-2	TRBJ1-2	13	few	.	CASSLEQLRGYTF	TGTGCCAGCAGCTTAGAGCAACTCCGAGGCTACACCTTC
TRBV30	TRBJ2-1	15	few	TRBD1	CAWSVPRGRRNEQFF	TGTGCCTGGAGTGTACCCAGGGGGCGTCGCAATGAGCAGTTCTTC
TRBV19	TRBJ1-1	13	.	TRBD1	CASSTGQGTEAFF	TGTGCCAGTAGTACTGGACAGGGTACTGAAGCTTTCTTT
TRBV3-1/TRBV3-2	TRBJ1-5	16	few	TRBD1	CASSRTGGDSNQPQHF	TGTGCCAGCAGCCGGACAGGGGGAGATAGCAATCAGCCCCAGCATTTT
TRBV7-2	TRBJ2-7	15	.	.	CASSPPGLPSKEQYF	TGTGCCAGCAGCCCTCCGGGACTTCCATCTAAAGAGCAGTACTTC
TRBV21-1	TRBJ2-3	17	.	.	CASSPYGSRGNTDTQYF	TGTGCCAGCAGCCCGTATGGGTCGCGGGGGAACACAGATACGCAGTATTTT
TRBV5-8	TRBJ1-6	14	many	.	CASSQGQADSPLHF	TGTGCCAGCAGCCAGGGACAAGCCGATTCACCCCTCCACTTT
TRBV11-2	TRBJ1-2	13	.	.	CASSLGAGKGYTF	TGTGCCAGCAGCTTAGGGGCAGGGAAAGGCTACACCTTC
TRBV7-2	TRBJ2-1	15	.	TRBD2	CASSFSGGWNDEQFF	TGTGCCAGCAGCTTTAGCGGGGGGTGGAACGATGAGCAGTTCTTC
TRBV15	TRBJ1-6	15	.	TRBD1	CATSRDRDRASPLHF	TGTGCCACCAGCAGAGATCGGGACAGGGCTTCACCCCTCCACTTT
TRBV7-2	TRBJ2-5	13	.	.	CASSLRQKETQYF	TGTGCCAGCAGCTTACGCCAGAAAGAGACCCAGTACTTC
TRBV5-1	TRBJ1-1	14	.	.	CASSFDNARTEAFF	TGCGCCAGCAGCTTTGATAATGCGCGAACTGAAGCTTTCTTT
TRBV6-5	TRBJ1-2	16	.	.	CASSYQGGKTLYGYTF	TGTGCCAGCAGTTACCAAGGGGGAAAAACCCTTTATGGCTACACCTTC
TRBV20-1	TRBJ2-1	15	.	TRBD2	CSASNPGGDYNEQFF	TGCAGTGCTAGTAATCCCGGGGGGGATTACAATGAGCAGTTCTTC
TRBV6-6	TRBJ2-3	14	.	.	CASSWRSDRDTQYF	TGTGCCAGCAGTTGGCGCAGCGATAGAGATACGCAGTATTTT
TRBV6-5	TRBJ2-7	14	once	TRBD1	CASSYYRGYGEQYF	TGTGCCAGCAGTTACTACAGGGGATATGGCGAGCAGTACTTC
TRBV7-8	TRBJ1-5	17	.	.	CASSTLGGSVSNQPQHF	TGTGCCAGCAGCACTCTCGGGGGTAGTGTAAGCAATCAGCCCCAGCATTTT
TRBV9	TRBJ1-3	15	few	.	CASSLGGYSGNTIYF	TGTGCCAGCAGCTTGGGGGGTTACTCTGGAAACACCATATATTTT
TRBV7-2	TRBJ2-5	17	.	TRBD1	CASSPGATGGGRETQYF	TGTGCCAGCAGCCCCGGGGCGACAGGGGGAGGGAGAGAGACCCAGTACTTC
TRBV12-3/TRBV12-4	TRBJ2-7	12	.	.	CATSLGLGEQYF	TGTGCCACCTCCCTCGGACTTGGCGAGCAGTACTTC
TRBV2	TRBJ1-2	12	.	.	CASSYSNYGYTF	TGTGCCAGCAGCTACAGTAACTATGGCTACACCTTC
TRBV20-1	TRBJ2-7	14	few	TRBD1	CSASTGVGSYEQYF	TGCAGTGCTAGTACAGGGGTGGGTTCGTACGAGCAGTACTTC
TRBV2	TRBJ1-2	12	.	TRBD1	CASTGQGYGYTF	TGTGCCAGTACGGGACAGGGCTATGGCTACACCTTC
TRBV30	TRBJ1-6	14	.	TRBD1	CAWRKNRGESPLHF	TGTGCCTGGAGGAAAAACAGGGGGGAATCACCCCTCCACTTT
TRBV30	TRBJ1-3	15	.	.	CAWSSSGVSGNTIYF	TGTGCCTGGAGTTCCTCAGGGGTCTCTGGAAACACCATATATTTT
TRBV30	TRBJ2-1	11	.	.	CAWAGYNEQFF	TGTGCCTGGGCCGGGTACAATGAGCAGTTCTTC
TRBV24-1	TRBJ2-1	16	.	.	CATSDLAAQGYNEQFF	TGTGCCACCAGTGATTTGGCCGCGCAGGGCTACAATGAGCAGTTCTTC
TRBV7-7	TRBJ2-5	14	.	.	CASSLGQESETQYF	TGTGCCAGCAGCTTAGGACAGGAATCCGAGACCCAGTACTTC
TRBV6-1	TRBJ2-7	14	.	TRBD1	CASSEVPGQGEQYF	TGTGCCAGCAGTGAAGTCCCGGGACAGGGCGAGCAGTACTTC
TRBV20-1	TRBJ2-3	11	.	.	CSAGGPDTQYF	TGCAGTGCGGGGGGGCCAGATACGCAGTATTTT